Listed below are T cell receptor beta chains from one sample, sequenced in a study of T-cell reconstitution after alpha-beta-depleted transplantation in children. TCRdb reprocessed the PCR reads via MiXCR and lists one record per CDR3 protein. The data show around 960,000 distinct CDR3 sequences, with about 31% seen just once and under 30% held by the top ten. Material: PBMCs, mostly from graft donor cells, obtained 360 days after TCRalphabeta/CD19-depleted stem cell transplant. The source is a boy younger than two who had a stem cell transplant for SCID, so the T cells may come from the graft donor. Each CDR3 is given with its conserved first and last residue.

v_call cdr3_aa
TRBV6-1 CASSPSSLAGAYEQYF
TRBV12-3/TRBV12-4 CASSFEGLRTSEQFF
TRBV12-3/TRBV12-4 CASTFRTRDPSGELFF
TRBV7-2 CASSLAIWLAGDNEQFF
TRBV6-2/TRBV6-3 CASSYGKQFSTDTQYF
TRBV29-1 CSALGIEKLFF
TRBV9 CASSAPTSGTDTQYF
TRBV28 CASSPRDQSYNEQFF
TRBV6-2/TRBV6-3 CASSSRTSGSYATSTDTQYF
TRBV12-3/TRBV12-4 CASIRGKGMTQYF
TRBV7-2 CASSLAAGSNTGELFF
TRBV3-1 CASSRSGANQPQHF
TRBV28 CASSRSRLTNEKLFF
TRBV6-1 CASSSPGGQGRTDTQYF
TRBV15 CATSREVPDPGRRNTDTQYF
TRBV5-1 CASSLANQGPNSPLHF
TRBV11-2 CASSKVGQPYEQYF
TRBV4-3 CASSQGTASDTQYF
TRBV5-1 CASSLQGTGTGELFF
TRBV5-4 CASSWAGQAYGYTF
TRBV12-3/TRBV12-4 CASSPVIQYYLYNEQFF
TRBV10-3 CAISVQAGYGYTF
TRBV7-9 CASSRNPGTGLPRTQYF
TRBV10-3 CAISASYEQYF
TRBV4-3 CASSQLPSGGEHEQFF
TRBV30 CAWSLGDAYEQYF
TRBV6-2/TRBV6-3 CASSPDRSRPQHF
TRBV16 CASSQSGGGKPQHF
TRBV5-1 CASTLGEGGEKLFF
TRBV4-1 CASSQEPANYGYTF
TRBV12-3/TRBV12-4 CASSLGVIATEQYF
TRBV4-2 CASSQEGRSSYNSPLHF
TRBV4-2 CASSQESRAETQYF
TRBV5-1 CASDDRGKETQYF
TRBV7-6 CASSTPTGTEAFF
TRBV15 CATSRGRQGLFDYEQYF
TRBV5-6 CASSWVAGESTGELFF
TRBV12-3/TRBV12-4 CASSLRTGWRTGELFF
TRBV6-5 CASSYREGFRANVLTF
TRBV19 CASSATGGTGELFF
TRBV11-2 CASSLGSLGNTIYF
TRBV4-3 CASSLVRGDYNEQFF
TRBV5-1 CASSLDTRVYGYTF